What follows describes a single T cell receptor (beta chain). What it binds is not known. Treatment in this sample: approximately 11-day PBMC culture with coronavirus spike peptide pools or control peptides (ViraFEST assay). The Oncomine TCR Beta short-read assay sequenced DNA from cultured CD4+ T cells. Genomic DNA was isolated from cultured CD4+ T cells. TCRdb independently ran MiXCR on the PCR reads; one entry per CDR3 protein. The sample has about 21,000 distinct CDR3 sequences, about 38% seen once. This sample stems from a study of vaccination and CD4 T cells after COVID-19. Study as a whole: Diagnosis preceded the drawing of post-COVID samples by a median around 95 days (range 35 to 161). Overlapping spike peptides served as the stimulus for the cells. These peptides came from SARS-CoV-2 and from the common cold coronaviruses HCoV-NL63, HCoV-OC43 and HCoV-229E. Whole-study findings and limits: Convalescent patients saw a median around 86% of their reactive clones show up only after vaccination.

This clonotype was sampled from a human donor who had recovered from COVID-19. This specimen was CD4+ T cells from blood, cultured in vitro, taken before SARS-CoV-2 vaccination.

The CDR3, as DNA: TGTGCCAGCAGATTCGGGGGACCCGGGGAGCTGTTTTTT. Translation gives CASRFGGPGELFF. The chain couples TRBV2 to TRBJ2-2, with D perhaps matching TRBD2 (6 bases). V dropped 6 bases and J dropped 6 bases, with 11 bases sitting between them. The V gene's germline CDR1 is SNHLY and CDR2 FYNNEI. The CDR3 has 13 amino acids.